The rows below give T cell receptor beta chains drawn from one sample of a study of CXCR3-negative and CXCR3-positive naive CD8 T cells. TCRdb reprocessed the 5' RACE reads, with one entry per CDR3 protein and no DNA. The sample has about 56,000 distinct CDR3 sequences, and its top ten clones hold roughly 0.8%. Sequencing used naive CXCR3+ CD8+ T cells from blood. The receptors come from a human donor in good health. Some clones in this sample may be carry-over from other donors' samples. Both conserved end residues are part of each CDR3. Each record gives: clone size, J gene, V gene, CDR3 protein. Only part of the rows carry a size: once, few, many, or a class if the clone is expanded.

.	TRBJ2-7	TRBV7-9	CASSFQTEEQYF
.	TRBJ2-7	TRBV20-1	CSATTGGSYEQYF
.	TRBJ1-2	TRBV29-1	CSVRQPANYGYTF
.	TRBJ1-1	TRBV6-5	CASTQGNTEAFF
.	TRBJ2-7	TRBV4-3	CASSQSGHPSYEQYF
.	TRBJ2-1	TRBV23-1	CASSREGREQFF
.	TRBJ2-5	TRBV12-3/TRBV12-4	CASSFTGTQETQYF
.	TRBJ2-1	TRBV28	CASSLEGLADLSTYNEQFF
.	TRBJ2-2	TRBV7-6	CASSLGRTNTGELFF
.	TRBJ1-6	TRBV5-4	CASSWDSEISNSPLHF
.	TRBJ1-5	TRBV15	CATSRVLGVNQPQHF
.	TRBJ2-5	TRBV7-9	CASSLERDQETQYF
.	TRBJ2-7	TRBV3-1	CASSPDREGDEQYF
.	TRBJ1-4	TRBV28	CASSTGGDSNEKLFF
.	TRBJ1-2	TRBV6-1	CASSEGQATNYGYTF
.	TRBJ2-3	TRBV9	CASSGASGGSTDTQYF
medium-sized	TRBJ2-1	TRBV4-1	CASSQGSGGYHEQFF
.	TRBJ2-1	TRBV7-7	CASSPAASSYNEQFF
.	TRBJ2-3	TRBV6-2/TRBV6-3	CASNQLENGPDTQYF
.	TRBJ2-3	TRBV29-1	CSVEEGLTDTQYF
.	TRBJ2-3	TRBV7-9	CASSLRESTDTQYF
.	TRBJ2-2	TRBV29-1	CSVRDTLIGELFF
.	TRBJ1-1	TRBV6-5	CASTKGREAFF
.	TRBJ2-2	TRBV29-1	CSVEVPDSENTGELFF
.	TRBJ2-1	TRBV7-3	CASSWAGGDEQFF
.	TRBJ2-7	TRBV14	CASSPQGDPYEQYF
.	TRBJ2-7	TRBV27	CASSFGQGIYEQYF
.	TRBJ2-3	TRBV7-6	CASSLVADTQYF
.	TRBJ1-2	TRBV2	CASIWTGTNYGYTF
.	TRBJ2-7	TRBV27	CASSFGYEQYF
.	TRBJ1-5	TRBV5-6	CASSSGRGYGNQPQHF
.	TRBJ2-1	TRBV7-9	CASSPGGPYNEQFF